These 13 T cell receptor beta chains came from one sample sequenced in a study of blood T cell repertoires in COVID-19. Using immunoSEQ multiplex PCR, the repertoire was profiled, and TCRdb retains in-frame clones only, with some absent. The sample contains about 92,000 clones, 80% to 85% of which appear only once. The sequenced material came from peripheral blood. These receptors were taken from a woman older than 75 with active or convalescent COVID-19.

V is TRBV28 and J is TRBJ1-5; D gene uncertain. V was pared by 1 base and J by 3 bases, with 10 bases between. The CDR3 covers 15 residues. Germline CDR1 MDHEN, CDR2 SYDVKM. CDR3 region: CASSLSYNLNQPQHF. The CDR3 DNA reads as TGTGCCAGCAGTTTATCGTATAATCTCAATCAGCCCCAGCATTTT.

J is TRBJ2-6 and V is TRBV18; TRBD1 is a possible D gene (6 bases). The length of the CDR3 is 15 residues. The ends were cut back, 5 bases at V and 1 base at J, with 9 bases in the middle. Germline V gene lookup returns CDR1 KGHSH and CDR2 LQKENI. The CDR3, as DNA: TGTGCCAGCTCAGCTGACAGGTCTGGGGCCAACGTCCTGACTTTC. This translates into CASSADRSGANVLTF.

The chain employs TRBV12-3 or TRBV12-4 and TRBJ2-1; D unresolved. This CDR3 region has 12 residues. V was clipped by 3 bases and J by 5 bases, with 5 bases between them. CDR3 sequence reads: CASSFRDNEQFF. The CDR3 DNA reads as TGTGCCAGCAGTTTTCGGGACAATGAGCAGTTCTTC.

The DNA for the CDR3 is TGTGCCAGCAGCGTAACCGGGACAGGGATTGGTACTGAAGCTTTCTTT. Its translation is CASSVTGTGIGTEAFF. The chain links TRBV9 to TRBJ1-1; 9 bases fit TRBD1. The CDR3 has 16 amino acids. Trimming cost V 1 base and J 5 bases; bases outside gene matches: 9. CDR1 and CDR2 (germline): SGDLS, YYNGEE.

The CDR3 nucleotides are TGTGCCAGCAGCCGCAGCTACGAGCAGTACTTC. Amino acids: CASSRSYEQYF. V and J are TRBV3-1 (or the pseudogene TRBV3-2) and TRBJ2-7, with unresolved D. Trimming took off 4 bases at V and 3 bases at J, with 4 bases between the two ends. The CDR3 extends over 11 amino acids. Germline lookup yields CDR1 LGHDT and CDR2 YNNKEL (reference sequence).

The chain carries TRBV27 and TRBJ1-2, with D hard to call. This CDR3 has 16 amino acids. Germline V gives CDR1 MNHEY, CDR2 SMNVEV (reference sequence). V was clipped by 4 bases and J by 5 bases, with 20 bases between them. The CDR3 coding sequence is TGTGCCAGCAGTTACTACCGGGGTGGGATAAGGTATGGCTACACCTTC. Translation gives CASSYYRGGIRYGYTF.

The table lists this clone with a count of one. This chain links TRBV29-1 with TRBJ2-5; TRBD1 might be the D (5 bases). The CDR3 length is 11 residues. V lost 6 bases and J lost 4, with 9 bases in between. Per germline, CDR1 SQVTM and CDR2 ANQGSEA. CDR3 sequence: CSVGHRETQYF. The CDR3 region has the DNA TGCAGCGTGGGGCACAGAGAGACCCAGTACTTC.

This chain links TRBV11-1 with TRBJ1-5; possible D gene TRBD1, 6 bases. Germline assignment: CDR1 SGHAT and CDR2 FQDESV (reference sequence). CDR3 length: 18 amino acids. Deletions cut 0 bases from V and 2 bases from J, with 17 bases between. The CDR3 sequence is CASSLAQAGVQGNQPQHF. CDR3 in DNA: TGTGCCAGCAGCTTAGCGCAGGCAGGGGTTCAGGGCAATCAGCCCCAGCATTTT.

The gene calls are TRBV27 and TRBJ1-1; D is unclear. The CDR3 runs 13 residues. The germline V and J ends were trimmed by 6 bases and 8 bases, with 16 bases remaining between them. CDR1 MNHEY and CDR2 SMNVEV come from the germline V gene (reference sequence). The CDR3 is CASSLWQPPEAFF. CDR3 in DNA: TGTGCCAGCAGCCTGTGGCAACCCCCCGAAGCTTTCTTT.

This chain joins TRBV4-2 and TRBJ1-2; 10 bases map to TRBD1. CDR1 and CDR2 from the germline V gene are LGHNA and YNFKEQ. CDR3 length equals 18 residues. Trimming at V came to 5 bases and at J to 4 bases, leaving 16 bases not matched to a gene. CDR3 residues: CASSIRTGGVVGTYGYTF. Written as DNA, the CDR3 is TGTGCCAGCAGCATCAGGACAGGGGGTGTCGTTGGGACCTATGGCTACACCTTC.

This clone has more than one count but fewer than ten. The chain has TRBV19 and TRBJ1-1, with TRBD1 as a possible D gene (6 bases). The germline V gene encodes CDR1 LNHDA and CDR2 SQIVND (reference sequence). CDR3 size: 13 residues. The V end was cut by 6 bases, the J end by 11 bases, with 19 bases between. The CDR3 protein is CASSTAVGALAFF. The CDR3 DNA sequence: TGTGCCAGTAGCACAGCAGTGGGGGCATTGGCTTTCTTT.

CDR3 protein: CASRGFTEAFF. CDR3 nucleotides: TGTGCCAGCAGGGGTTTTACTGAAGCTTTCTTT. This chain links TRBV19 with TRBJ1-1; tentatively, D is TRBD1 (6 bases). The CDR3 has 11 amino acids. CDR1 LNHDA and CDR2 SQIVND come from the germline V gene (reference sequence). V was pared by 9 bases and J by 5 bases, with 10 bases between.

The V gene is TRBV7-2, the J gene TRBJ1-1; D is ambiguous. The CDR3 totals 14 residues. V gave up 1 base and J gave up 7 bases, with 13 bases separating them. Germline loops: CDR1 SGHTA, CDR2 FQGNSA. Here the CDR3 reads CASSLGGPLLEAFF. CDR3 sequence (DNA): TGTGCCAGCAGCTTAGGAGGGCCTTTACTTGAAGCTTTCTTT. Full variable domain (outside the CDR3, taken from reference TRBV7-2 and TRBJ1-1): GAGVSQSPSNKVTEKGKDVELRCDPISGHTALYWYRQSLGQGLEFLIYFQGNSAPDKSGLPSDRFSAERTGGSVSTLTIQRTQQEDSAVYLCASSLGGPLLEAFFGQGTRLTVV.